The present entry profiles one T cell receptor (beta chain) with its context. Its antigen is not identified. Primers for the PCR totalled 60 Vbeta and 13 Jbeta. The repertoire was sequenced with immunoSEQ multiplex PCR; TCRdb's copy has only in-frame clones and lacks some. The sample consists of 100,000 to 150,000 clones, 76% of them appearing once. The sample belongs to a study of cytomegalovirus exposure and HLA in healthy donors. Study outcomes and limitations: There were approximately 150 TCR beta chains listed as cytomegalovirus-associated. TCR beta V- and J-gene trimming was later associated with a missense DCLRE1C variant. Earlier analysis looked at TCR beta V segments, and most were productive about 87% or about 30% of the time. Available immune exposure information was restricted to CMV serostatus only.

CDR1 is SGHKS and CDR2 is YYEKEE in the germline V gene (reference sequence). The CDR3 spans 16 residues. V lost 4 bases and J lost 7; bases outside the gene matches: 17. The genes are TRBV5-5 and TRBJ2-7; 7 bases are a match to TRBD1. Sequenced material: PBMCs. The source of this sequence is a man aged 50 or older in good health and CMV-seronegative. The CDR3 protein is CASSPGQRQYVLEQYV. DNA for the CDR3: TGTGCCAGCAGCCCGGGACAGCGACAGTACGTTTTGGAGCAGTACGTC.